The sequence of this T cell receptor beta chain was determined in a study of T-cell reconstitution after alpha-beta-depleted transplantation in children. A library of TCRbeta sequences, prepared with unique molecular identifiers, was generated. TCRdb re-analysed the PCR reads in MiXCR, keeping a single row per CDR3 protein. The sample lists about 200,000 distinct CDR3 sequences, about 7% occurring once. General study findings and limits: T-cell counts and diversity were attributed mostly to newly produced T cells one year after transplant. The origin of alpha-beta T cells about two months after transplant was reportedly several hundred expanded graft clones. It was surviving recipient T cells and thymic progenitors that gave some patients high TCRbeta diversity at day 60.

This clonotype was observed a few times. Its antigen remains unknown. The germline CDR1 and CDR2 sequences are SGHTA and FQGNSA. The CDR3 contains 13 residues. V was trimmed by 5 bases and J by 0 bases, leaving 8 bases between them. This receptor was identified in a boy aged 2 to 9 with acute lymphoblastic leukemia, due to receive a stem cell transplant. The rearrangement links TRBV7-2 to TRBJ2-7; D may be TRBD2 (5 bases). Source: PBMCs, taken before TCRalphabeta/CD19-depleted stem cell transplant. Here the CDR3 DNA reads TGTGCCAGCAGCGGAGGATTCTCCTACGAGCAGTACTTC. Amino acid sequence: CASSGGFSYEQYF.